This T cell receptor beta chain was identified in a study of blood T cells in healthy people across ages. At least ten counts were recorded for this clonotype. A J-beta primer mix and a sample-barcoded 5' primer were used in a second PCR of about 7 to 12 cycles. TCRdb analysed the 5' RACE reads with MiXCR anew, one entry per CDR3 protein. Here the sample spans 550,000 to 750,000 distinct CDR3 sequences, around 21% being singletons. The CDR3 spans 14 residues. Trimming removed 6 bases from V and 5 bases from J; junction bases left unmatched: 6. The germline CDR1 and CDR2 sequences are MGHRA and YSYEKL.

The origin of this receptor is a man aged 65-85 years in good health. The sample consisted of blood. V gene TRBV4-1 combines with J gene TRBJ1-1; 10 bases align to TRBD1. CDR3 bases: TGCGCCAGCAGGCGACAGGGGGCAGGTACTGAAGCTTTCTTT. Translating gives CASRRQGAGTEAFF.